The clone carrying this T cell receptor beta chain was recorded a few times. Its specificity is not known. V lost 7 bases and J lost 4; bases outside the gene matches: 6. This CDR3 contains 14 residues. CDR1 is MNHEY and CDR2 is SVGAGI in the germline V gene. The data were taken from a study of molecular identifiers for immune sequencing clone quantification. Study-level results: Over 99% of CMV-specific effector molecules, but under 1% of naive ones, were in clones above 20 copies.

MiXCR, run by TCRdb on the PCR reads, gives a single entry per CDR3 protein. The table shows roughly 100,000 distinct CDR3 sequences, with about 35% occurring only once. The chain combines TRBV6-5 with TRBJ2-3; the match to TRBD2 covers 9 bases. The receptor comes from a human donor in good health. Some libraries in this study had Jurkat cell RNA spiked in. The specimen sequenced was naive CD8+ T cells from blood, with Jurkat cell RNA spiked in. Noted subset: FACS-sorted CD8+CD4-CCR7+CD45RA+ naive T cells. In DNA form, the CDR3 reads TGTGCCAGCATAGCGGGAGTCGGGGCAGATACGCAGTATTTT. Encoded protein: CASIAGVGADTQYF.